This T cell receptor beta chain was identified during a study of cytomegalovirus exposure and HLA in healthy donors. Germline CDR1 is LNHDA and CDR2 is SQIVND (reference sequence). V was cut by 6 bases and J by 1 base, with 7 bases left in between. The length of the CDR3 is 14 residues. Sequencing was performed with immunoSEQ multiplex PCR; in TCRdb, only in-frame clones are kept and a portion is missing. There are tens of thousands of clones in the sample; around 95% occur only once, and around 2.4% lies in the top ten. What was sequenced was PBMCs. This receptor was obtained from a man younger than 35 in good health and CMV-seronegative. This sequence joins TRBV19 and TRBJ2-6; no clear D. The CDR3 here is CASRGKSGANVLTF. The DNA of the CDR3 is TGTGCCAGTAGGGGCAAATCTGGGGCCAACGTCCTGACTTTC.